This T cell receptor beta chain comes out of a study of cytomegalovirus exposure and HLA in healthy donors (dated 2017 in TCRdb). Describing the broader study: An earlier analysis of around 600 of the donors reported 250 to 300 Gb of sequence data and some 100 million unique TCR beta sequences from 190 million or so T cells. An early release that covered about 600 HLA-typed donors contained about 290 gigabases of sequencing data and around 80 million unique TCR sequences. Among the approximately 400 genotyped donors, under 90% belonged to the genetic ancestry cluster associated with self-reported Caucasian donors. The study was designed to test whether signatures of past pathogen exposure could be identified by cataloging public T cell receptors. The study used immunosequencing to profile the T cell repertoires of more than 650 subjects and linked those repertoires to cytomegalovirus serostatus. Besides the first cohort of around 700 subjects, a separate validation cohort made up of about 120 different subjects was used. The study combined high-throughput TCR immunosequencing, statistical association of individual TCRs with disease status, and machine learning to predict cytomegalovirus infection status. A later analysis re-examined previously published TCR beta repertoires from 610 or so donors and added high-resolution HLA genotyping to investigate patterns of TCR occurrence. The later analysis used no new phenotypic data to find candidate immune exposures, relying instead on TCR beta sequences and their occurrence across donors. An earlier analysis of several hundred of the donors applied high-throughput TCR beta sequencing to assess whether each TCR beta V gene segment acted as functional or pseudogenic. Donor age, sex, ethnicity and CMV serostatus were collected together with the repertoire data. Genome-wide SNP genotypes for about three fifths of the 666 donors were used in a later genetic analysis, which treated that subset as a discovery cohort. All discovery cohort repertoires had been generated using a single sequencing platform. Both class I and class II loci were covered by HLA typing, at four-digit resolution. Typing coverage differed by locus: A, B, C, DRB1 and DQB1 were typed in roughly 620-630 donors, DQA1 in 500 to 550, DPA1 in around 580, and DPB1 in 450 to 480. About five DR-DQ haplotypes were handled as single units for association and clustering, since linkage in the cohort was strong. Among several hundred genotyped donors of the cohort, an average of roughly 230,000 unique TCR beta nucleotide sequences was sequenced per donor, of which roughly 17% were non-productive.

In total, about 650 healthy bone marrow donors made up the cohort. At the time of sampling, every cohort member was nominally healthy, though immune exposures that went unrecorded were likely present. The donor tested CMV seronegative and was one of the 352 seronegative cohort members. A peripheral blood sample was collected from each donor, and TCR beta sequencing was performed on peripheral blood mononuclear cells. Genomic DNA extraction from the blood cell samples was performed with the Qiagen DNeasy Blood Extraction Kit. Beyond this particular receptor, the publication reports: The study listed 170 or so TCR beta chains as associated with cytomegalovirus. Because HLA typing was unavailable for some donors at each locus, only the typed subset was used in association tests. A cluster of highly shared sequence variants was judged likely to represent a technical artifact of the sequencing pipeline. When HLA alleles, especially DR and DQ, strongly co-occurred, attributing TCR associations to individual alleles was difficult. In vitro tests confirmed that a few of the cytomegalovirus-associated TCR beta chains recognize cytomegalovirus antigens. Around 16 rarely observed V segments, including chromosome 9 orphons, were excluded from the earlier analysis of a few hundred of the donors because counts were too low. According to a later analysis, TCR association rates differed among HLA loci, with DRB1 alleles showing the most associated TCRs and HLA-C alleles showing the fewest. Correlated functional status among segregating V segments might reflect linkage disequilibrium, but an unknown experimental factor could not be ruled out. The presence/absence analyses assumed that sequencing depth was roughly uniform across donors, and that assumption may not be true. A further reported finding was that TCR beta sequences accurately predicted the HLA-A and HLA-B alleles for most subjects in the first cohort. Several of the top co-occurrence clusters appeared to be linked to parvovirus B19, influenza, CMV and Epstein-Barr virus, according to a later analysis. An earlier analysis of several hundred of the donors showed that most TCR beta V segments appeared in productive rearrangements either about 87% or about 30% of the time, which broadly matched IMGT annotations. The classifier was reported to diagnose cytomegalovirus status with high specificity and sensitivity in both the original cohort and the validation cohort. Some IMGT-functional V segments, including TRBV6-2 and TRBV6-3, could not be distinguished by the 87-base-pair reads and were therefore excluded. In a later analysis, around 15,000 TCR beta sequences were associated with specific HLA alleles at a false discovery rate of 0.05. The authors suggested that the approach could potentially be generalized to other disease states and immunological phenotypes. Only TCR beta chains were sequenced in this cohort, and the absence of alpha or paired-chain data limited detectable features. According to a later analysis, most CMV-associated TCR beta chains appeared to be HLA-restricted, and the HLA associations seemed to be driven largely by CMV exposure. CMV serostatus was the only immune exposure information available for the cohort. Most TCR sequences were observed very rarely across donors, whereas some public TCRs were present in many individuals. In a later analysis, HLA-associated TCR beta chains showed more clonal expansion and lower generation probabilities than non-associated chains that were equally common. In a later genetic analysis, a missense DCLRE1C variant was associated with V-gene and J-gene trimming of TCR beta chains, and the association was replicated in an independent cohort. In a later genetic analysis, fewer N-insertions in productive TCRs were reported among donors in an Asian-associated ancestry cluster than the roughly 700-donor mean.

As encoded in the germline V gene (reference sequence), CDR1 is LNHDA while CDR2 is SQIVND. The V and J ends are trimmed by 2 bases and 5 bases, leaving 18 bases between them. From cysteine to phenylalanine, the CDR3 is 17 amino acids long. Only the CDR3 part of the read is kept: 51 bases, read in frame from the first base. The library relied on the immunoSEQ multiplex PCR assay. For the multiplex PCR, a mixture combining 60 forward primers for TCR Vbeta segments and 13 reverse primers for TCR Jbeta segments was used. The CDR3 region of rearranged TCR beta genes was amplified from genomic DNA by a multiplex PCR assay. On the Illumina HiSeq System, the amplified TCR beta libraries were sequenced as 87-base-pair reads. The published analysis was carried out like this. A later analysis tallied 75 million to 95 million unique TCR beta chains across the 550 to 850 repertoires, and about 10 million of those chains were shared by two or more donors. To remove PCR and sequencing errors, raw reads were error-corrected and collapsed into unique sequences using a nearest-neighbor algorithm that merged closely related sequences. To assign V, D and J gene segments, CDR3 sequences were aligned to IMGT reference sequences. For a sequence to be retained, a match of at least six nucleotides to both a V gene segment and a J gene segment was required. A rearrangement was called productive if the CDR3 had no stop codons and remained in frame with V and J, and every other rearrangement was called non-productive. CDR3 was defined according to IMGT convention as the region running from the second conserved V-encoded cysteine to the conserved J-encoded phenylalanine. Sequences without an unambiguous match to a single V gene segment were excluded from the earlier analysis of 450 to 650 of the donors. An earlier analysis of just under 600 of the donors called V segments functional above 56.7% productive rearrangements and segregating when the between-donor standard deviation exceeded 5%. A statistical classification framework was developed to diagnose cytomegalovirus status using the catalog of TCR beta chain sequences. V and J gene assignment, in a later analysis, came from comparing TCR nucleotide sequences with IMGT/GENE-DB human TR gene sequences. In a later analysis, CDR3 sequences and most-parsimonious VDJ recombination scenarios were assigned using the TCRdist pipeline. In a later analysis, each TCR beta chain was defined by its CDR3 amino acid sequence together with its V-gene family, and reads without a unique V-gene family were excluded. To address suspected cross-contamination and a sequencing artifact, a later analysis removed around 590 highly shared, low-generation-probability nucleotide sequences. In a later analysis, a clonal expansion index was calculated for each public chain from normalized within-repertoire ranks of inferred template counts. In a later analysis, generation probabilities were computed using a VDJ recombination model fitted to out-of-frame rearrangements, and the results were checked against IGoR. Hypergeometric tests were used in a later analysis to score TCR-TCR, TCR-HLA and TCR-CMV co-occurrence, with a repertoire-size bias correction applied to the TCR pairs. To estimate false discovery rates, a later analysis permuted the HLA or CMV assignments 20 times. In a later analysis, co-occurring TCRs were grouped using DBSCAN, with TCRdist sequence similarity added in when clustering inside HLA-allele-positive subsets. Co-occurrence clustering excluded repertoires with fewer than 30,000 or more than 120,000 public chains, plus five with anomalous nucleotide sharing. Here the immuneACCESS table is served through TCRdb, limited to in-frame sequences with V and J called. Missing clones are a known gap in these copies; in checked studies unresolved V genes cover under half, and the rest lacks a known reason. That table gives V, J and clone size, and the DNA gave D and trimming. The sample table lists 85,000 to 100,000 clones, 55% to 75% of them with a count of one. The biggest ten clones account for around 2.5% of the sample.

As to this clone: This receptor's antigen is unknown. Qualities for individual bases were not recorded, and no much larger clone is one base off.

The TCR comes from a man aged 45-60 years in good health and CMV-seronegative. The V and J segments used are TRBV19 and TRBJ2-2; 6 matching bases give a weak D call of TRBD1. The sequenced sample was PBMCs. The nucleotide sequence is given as TGTGCCAGTAGTATACGAGGGTGGGAAAGGGGGACCGGGGAGCTGTTTTTT. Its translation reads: CASSIRGWERGTGELFF.